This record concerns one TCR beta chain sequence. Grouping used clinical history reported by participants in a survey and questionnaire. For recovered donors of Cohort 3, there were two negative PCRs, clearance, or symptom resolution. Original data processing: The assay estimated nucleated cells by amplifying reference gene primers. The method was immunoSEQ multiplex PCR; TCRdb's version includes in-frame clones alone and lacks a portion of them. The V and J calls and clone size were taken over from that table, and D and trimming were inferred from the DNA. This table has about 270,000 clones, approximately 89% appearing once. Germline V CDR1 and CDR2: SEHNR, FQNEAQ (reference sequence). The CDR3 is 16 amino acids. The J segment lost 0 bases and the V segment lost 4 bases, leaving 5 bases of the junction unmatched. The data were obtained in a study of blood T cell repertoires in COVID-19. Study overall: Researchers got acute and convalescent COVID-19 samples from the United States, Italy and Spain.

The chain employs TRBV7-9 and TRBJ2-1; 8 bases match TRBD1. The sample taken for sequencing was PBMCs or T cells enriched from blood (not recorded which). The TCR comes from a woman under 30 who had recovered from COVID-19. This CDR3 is CASSSVRGPSYNEQFF. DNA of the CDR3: TGTGCCAGCAGCTCTGTCAGGGGGCCCTCCTACAATGAGCAGTTCTTC.